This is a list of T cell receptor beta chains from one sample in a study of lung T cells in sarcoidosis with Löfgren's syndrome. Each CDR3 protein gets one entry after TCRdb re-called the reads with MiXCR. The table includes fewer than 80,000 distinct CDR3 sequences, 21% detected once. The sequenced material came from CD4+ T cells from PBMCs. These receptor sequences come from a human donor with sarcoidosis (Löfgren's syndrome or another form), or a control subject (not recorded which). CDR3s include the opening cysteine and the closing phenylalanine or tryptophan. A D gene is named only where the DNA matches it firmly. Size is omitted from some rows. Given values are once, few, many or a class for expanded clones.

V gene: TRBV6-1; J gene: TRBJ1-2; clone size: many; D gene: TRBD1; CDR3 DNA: TGTGCCAGCAGCCCACCAGAGGGGGCTGGCTACACCTTC; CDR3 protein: CASSPPEGAGYTF
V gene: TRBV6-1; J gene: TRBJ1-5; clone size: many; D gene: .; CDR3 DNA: TGTGCCAGCAGCAGTAACAGCAATCAGCCCCAGCATTTT; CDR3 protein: CASSSNSNQPQHF
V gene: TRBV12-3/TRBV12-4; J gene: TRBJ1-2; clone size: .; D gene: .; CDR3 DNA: TGTGCCAGCAGTTTACGGGCCGCTGGCTACACCTTC; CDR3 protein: CASSLRAAGYTF
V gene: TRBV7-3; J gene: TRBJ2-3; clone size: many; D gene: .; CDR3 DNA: TGTGCCAGCAGCCGGGTCGGTACTAGCACAGATACGCAGTATTTT; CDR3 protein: CASSRVGTSTDTQYF
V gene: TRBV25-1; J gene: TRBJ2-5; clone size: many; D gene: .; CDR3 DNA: TGTGCCAGCAGTGAATCGCTGGGTGATAAAGAGACCCAGTACTTC; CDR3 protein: CASSESLGDKETQYF
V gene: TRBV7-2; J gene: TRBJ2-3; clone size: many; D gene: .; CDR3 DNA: TGTGCCAGCAGAGTTAACGGGGCGGTAATTTCCACAGATACGCAGTATTTT; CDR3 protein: CASRVNGAVISTDTQYF
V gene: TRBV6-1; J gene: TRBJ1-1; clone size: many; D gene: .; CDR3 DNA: TGTGCCAGCAGTGAACCAGCATATTCTGGCACTGAAGCTTTCTTT; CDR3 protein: CASSEPAYSGTEAFF
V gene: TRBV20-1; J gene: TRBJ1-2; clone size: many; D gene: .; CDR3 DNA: TGCAGTGCTAGTGGGACTACACCAAACTATGGCTACACCTTC; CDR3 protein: CSASGTTPNYGYTF
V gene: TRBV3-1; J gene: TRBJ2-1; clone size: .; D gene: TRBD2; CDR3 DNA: TGTGCCAGCAGCCACCGACTAGCGGCCTTCTGGCACAATGAGCAGTTCTTC; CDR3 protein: CASSHRLAAFWHNEQFF
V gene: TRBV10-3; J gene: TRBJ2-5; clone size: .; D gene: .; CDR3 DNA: TGTGCCATCAGTGAGTGGGAGCAAGAGACCCAGTACTTC; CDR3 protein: CAISEWEQETQYF
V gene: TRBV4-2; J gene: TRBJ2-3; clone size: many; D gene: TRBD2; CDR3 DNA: TGTGCCAGCAGCCTATTGCGGGAGGGCCAGGATACGCAGTATTTT; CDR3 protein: CASSLLREGQDTQYF
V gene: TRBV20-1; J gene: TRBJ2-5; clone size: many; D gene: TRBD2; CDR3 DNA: TGCAGTGCTAGGCCGGGGACTAGCGGGAGGGAGCCCCAGTACTTC; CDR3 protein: CSARPGTSGREPQYF
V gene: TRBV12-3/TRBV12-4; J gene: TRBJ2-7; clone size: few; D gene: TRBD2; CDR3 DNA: TGTGCCAGCAGTTTTCTAGCGGGCTCCTACGAGCAGTACTTC; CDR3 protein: CASSFLAGSYEQYF
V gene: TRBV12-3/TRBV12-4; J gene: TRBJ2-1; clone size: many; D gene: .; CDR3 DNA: TGTGCCAGCAGTTTCGCTAAATCGAATGAGCAGTTCTTC; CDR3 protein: CASSFAKSNEQFF
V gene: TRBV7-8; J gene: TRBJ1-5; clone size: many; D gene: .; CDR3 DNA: TGTGCCAGCAGCTTAGAAGGGTGGGCGGTCAATCAGCCCCAGCATTTT; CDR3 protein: CASSLEGWAVNQPQHF
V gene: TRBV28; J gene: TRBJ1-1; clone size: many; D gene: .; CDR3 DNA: TGTGCCATCCTAACCAGTGCCAACAGTGAAGCTTTCTTT; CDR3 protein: CAILTSANSEAFF
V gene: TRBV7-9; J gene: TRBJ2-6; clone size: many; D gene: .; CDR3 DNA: TGTGCCAGCAGTAGTCAGGCGTTAATCTCTGGGGCCAACGTCCTGACTTTC; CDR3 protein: CASSSQALISGANVLTF
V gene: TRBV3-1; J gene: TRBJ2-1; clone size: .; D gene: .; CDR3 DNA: TGTGCCAGCAGCCAATCCGGGGGCAATGAGCAGTTCTTC; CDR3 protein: CASSQSGGNEQFF
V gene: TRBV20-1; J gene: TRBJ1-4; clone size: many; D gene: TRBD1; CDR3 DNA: TGCAGTGCCAACGACAGGGGGAGAGCAACTAATGAAAAACTGTTTTTT; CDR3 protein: CSANDRGRATNEKLFF
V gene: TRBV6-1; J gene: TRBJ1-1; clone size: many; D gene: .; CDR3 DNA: TGTGCCAGCAGAACTATAGGGGCACTCGAGACTGAAGCTTTCTTT; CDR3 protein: CASRTIGALETEAFF
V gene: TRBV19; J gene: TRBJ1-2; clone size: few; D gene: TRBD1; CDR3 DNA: TGTGCCAGTAGTGTAAACAGGGGCGGTAACTATGGCTACACCTTC; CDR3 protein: CASSVNRGGNYGYTF
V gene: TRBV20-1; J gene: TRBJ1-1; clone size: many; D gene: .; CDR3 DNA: TGCAGTGCTAGGGTCAGTGGGGCCGGGAACACTGAAGCTTTCTTT; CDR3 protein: CSARVSGAGNTEAFF
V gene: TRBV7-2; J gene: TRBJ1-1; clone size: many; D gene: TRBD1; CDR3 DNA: TGTGCCAGCAGTCAGCGGACAGGGGGCAGGTTGAACACTGAAGCTTTCTTT; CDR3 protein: CASSQRTGGRLNTEAFF
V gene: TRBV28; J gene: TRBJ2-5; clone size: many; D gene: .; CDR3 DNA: TGTGCCAGCAAGCCAGCCAGCAGGGAGACCCAGTACTTC; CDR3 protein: CASKPASRETQYF
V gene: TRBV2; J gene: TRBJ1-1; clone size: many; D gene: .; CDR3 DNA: TGTGCCAGCAGCCACCGACAGTGGAACACTGAAGCTTTCTTT; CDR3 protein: CASSHRQWNTEAFF
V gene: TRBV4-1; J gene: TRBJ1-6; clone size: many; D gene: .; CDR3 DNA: TGCGCCAGCAGCCAAGAAGTCGGCTCCTATAATTCACCCCTCCACTTT; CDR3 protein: CASSQEVGSYNSPLHF
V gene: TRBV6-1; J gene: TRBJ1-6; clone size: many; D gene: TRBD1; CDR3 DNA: TGTGCCAGCAGTGAGCAGGGACAGGGGCATTCACCCCTCCACTTT; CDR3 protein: CASSEQGQGHSPLHF
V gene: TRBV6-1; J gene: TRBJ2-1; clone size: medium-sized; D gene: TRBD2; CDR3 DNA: TGTGCCAGCAGGGGACTAGCGAATGAGCAGTTCTTC; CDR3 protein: CASRGLANEQFF
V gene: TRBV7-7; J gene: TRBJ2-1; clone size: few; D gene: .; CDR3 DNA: TGTGCCAGCAGCCAGACAGAGAGCTCCTACAATGAGCAGTTCTTC; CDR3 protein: CASSQTESSYNEQFF
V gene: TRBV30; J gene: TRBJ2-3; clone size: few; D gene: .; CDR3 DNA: TGTGCCTGGAACTTGATATCACAGGTAGATACGCAGTATTTT; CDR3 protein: CAWNLISQVDTQYF
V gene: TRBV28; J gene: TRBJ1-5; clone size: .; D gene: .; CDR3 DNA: TGTGCCAGCAGCCTTCCCGGACCGGGCAATCAGCCCCAGCATTTT; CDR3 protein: CASSLPGPGNQPQHF
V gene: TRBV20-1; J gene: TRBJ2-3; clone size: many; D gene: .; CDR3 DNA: TGCAGTGCTAACCTCCTCCCAGGGAGGCTTAGAGAACCCACAGATACGCAGTATTTT; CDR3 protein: CSANLLPGRLREPTDTQYF
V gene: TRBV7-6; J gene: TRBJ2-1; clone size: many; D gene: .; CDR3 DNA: TGTGCCAGCAGCTTGTCGACCGACAATGAGCAGTTCTTC; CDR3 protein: CASSLSTDNEQFF
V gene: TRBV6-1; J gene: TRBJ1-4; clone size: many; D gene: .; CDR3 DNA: TGTGCCAGCAGTATTGAGTTAGGGGAAAAACTGTTTTTT; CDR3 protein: CASSIELGEKLFF
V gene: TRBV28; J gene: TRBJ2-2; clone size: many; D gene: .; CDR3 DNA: TGTGCCAGCAACCTCCCTCGGGGGACAGCCACCGGGGAGCTGTTTTTT; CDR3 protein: CASNLPRGTATGELFF
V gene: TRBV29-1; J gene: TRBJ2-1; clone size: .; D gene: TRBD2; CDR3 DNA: TGCAGCGCGTCTAGCGGCCGGGGCAATGAGCAGTTCTTC; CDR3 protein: CSASSGRGNEQFF
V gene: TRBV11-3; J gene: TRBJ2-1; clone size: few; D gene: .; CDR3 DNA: TGTGCCAGCAGCTTAGCTCCTACGGGGAGTGAGCAGTTCTTC; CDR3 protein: CASSLAPTGSEQFF
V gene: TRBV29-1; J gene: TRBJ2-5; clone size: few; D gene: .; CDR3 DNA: TGCAGCGCCGAGGGGGGTTTGCGGTACTTC; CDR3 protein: CSAEGGLRYF
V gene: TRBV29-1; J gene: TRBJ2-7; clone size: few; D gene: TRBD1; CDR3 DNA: TGCAGCGGAGACAGGGATGAGGAGCAGTACTTC; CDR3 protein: CSGDRDEEQYF
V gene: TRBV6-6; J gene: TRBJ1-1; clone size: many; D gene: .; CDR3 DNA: TGTGCCAGCAGTTACTCCCGCTTGAACACTGAAGCTTTCTTT; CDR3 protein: CASSYSRLNTEAFF
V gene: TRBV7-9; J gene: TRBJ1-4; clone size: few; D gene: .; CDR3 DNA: TGTGCCAGCAGCTTAAGGGGGGCGCTTGAAAAACTGTTTTTT; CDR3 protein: CASSLRGALEKLFF
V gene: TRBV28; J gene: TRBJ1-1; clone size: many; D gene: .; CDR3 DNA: TGTGCCAGCAGTTTGGCCCTGAAGAACACTGAAGCTTTCTTT; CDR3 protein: CASSLALKNTEAFF
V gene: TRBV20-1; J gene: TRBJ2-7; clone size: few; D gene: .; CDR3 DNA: TGCGGTGCTAGGGTTAGTTACGAGCAGTACTTC; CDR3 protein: CGARVSYEQYF
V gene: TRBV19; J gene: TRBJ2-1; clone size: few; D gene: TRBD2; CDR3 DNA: TGTGCCAGTAGTCCTATAGCGGGAGGGCGTTCTGGTGAGCAGTTCTTC; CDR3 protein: CASSPIAGGRSGEQFF
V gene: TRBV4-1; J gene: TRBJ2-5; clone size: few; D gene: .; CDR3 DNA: TGCGCCAGCAGCCTACCTGCGGGACAGTCGGAGACCCAGTACTTC; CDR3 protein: CASSLPAGQSETQYF
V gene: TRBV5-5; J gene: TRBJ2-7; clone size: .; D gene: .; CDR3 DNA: TGTGCCAGCAGCTTGGCACAAGGACAGAATTACGAGCAGTACTTC; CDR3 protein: CASSLAQGQNYEQYF